The 10 T cell receptor beta chains given below trace back to one sample, sequenced in a study of T cells in Graves' hyperthyroidism and ophthalmopathy. RNA transcripts were the template for amplifying TCR beta CDR3 regions. Using the HTBI primer set, a first-round RT-PCR was run on the TCR CDR3. MiXCR was run by TCRdb on the multiplex PCR reads, yielding one entry per CDR3 protein. The data hold 400,000 or so distinct CDR3 sequences, with over 13% observed a single time. Sequenced material: blood. The receptors come from a man over 45 with Graves' ophthalmopathy.

The sample holds many counts of this clonotype. The J gene is TRBJ2-1, the V gene TRBV27, with TRBD2 as a possible D gene (6 bases). This CDR3 has 16 residues. Per the germline V gene, CDR1 is MNHEY and CDR2 is SMNVEV (reference sequence). V lost 6 bases and J 4 bases, leaving 19 bases between the germline ends. The CDR3 protein is CASSRLRGGRYNEQFF. CDR3 in DNA: TGTGCCAGCAGCCGCCTTAGGGGAGGAAGATACAATGAGCAGTTCTTC.

This clonotype occurred many times. The chain joins TRBV27 to TRBJ2-1, with D possibly matching TRBD1 (5 bases). The CDR3 is 15 amino acids. Germline assignment: CDR1 MNHEY and CDR2 SMNVEV (reference sequence). V gave up 7 bases and J gave up 5 bases, with 18 bases separating them. The CDR3 DNA sequence: TGTGCCAGCACCCCCCGACGGGCCAGGGACAATGAGCAGTTCTTC. Its translation is CASTPRRARDNEQFF.

This clonotype was detected ten times or more. The rearrangement uses TRBV7-9 and TRBJ2-5; possible D gene TRBD1, 6 bases. This CDR3 region has 15 residues. Trimming stripped 3 bases from V and 5 bases from J, with 16 bases between. Germline CDR1 is SEHNR and CDR2 is FQNEAQ (reference sequence). The CDR3 DNA follows: TGTGCCAGCAGCTTCGAGGGGACAAGGGGCGAGACCCAGTACTTC. This translates into CASSFEGTRGETQYF.

The chain carries TRBV12-5 and TRBJ2-1; D not certain. The CDR3 length is 12 residues. V dropped 1 base and J dropped 12 bases, with 10 bases sitting between them. Germline assignment: CDR1 LGHNT and CDR2 FRNRAP. Here the CDR3 reads CASGLDSRRQFF. The DNA for the CDR3 is TGTGCTAGTGGTTTGGACTCCCGGCGGCAGTTCTTC.

This clonotype was recorded at least ten times. The chain is built from TRBV29-1 and TRBJ2-1; D is perhaps TRBD2 (5 bases). The CDR3 has 13 residues. V shed 2 bases and J shed 13 bases, with 18 bases lying between them. Germline CDR1 reads SQVTM; CDR2 reads ANQGSEA. Here the CDR3 reads CSVEYGVGISQFF. The DNA of the CDR3 is TGCAGCGTTGAATACGGGGTTGGAATATCCCAGTTCTTC.

The table lists this clonotype with many counts. The rearrangement uses TRBV20-1 and TRBJ1-2; D uncertain. The CDR3 totals 11 residues. Germline CDR1 is DFQATT and CDR2 is SNEGSKA (reference sequence). Trimming took off 5 bases at V and 7 bases at J, with 11 bases between the two ends. The CDR3 protein is CSALLISGYTF. As DNA, the CDR3 is TGCAGTGCTCTCCTCATAAGTGGCTACACCTTC.

This clonotype was observed a handful of times. A much larger clone differs by one base, so this may be a read error. CDR3 region: CASSQGGREETQYF. The CDR3 DNA reads as TGTGCCAGCAGCCAAGGGGGGAGGGAAGAGACCCAGTACTTC. This chain uses TRBV3-1 with TRBJ2-5; the match to TRBD2 covers 7 bases. CDR1 and CDR2 from the germline V gene are LGHDT and YNNKEL (reference sequence). The trim removed 1 base at V and 3 bases at J, leaving 2 bases unmatched. The CDR3 length is 14 residues.

This clonotype was counted a few times. This chain links TRBV28 with TRBJ1-2, with a possible D match to TRBD1 (6 bases). Trimming took 5 bases from V and 4 from J, leaving 14 bases between them. Germline V gene data show CDR1 as MDHEN and CDR2 as SYDVKM. The CDR3 covers 14 residues. The CDR3 region is CASSVRGSTYGYTF. Here the CDR3 DNA reads TGTGCCAGCAGTGTCAGGGGTTCCACCTATGGCTACACCTTC.

This clonotype was observed a few times. The chain links TRBV20-1 to TRBJ1-2, with unresolved D. V lost 1 base and J 1 base, leaving 16 bases between the germline ends. CDR3 length: 16 residues. Germline V gene sequence: CDR1 DFQATT, CDR2 SNEGSKA (reference sequence). The CDR3 reads CSARAPHVGSNYGYTF. The CDR3 nucleotides read TGCAGTGCTAGAGCCCCCCATGTGGGTAGTAACTATGGCTACACCTTC.

This clonotype was seen repeatedly, ten times or more. V usage is TRBV9 and J usage is TRBJ2-7; D is unclear. The CDR3 covers 12 residues. CDR1 is SGDLS and CDR2 is YYNGEE in the germline V gene. Trimming stripped 5 bases from V and 5 bases from J, with 11 bases between. The chain's CDR3 is CASRDGTDEQYF. In nucleotides, the CDR3 is TGTGCCAGCAGAGACGGCACAGACGAGCAGTACTTC. Variable domain in full (rest from reference TRBV9 and TRBJ2-7): DSGVTQTPKHLITATGQRVTLRCSPRSGDLSVYWYQQSLDQGLQFLIQYYNGEERAKGNILERFSAQQFPDLHSELNLSSLELGDSALYFCASRDGTDEQYFGPGTRLTVT.